This entry lists 23 T cell receptor beta chains sequenced from one sample in a study of cytomegalovirus exposure and HLA in healthy donors (dated by TCRdb to 2015 to 2018). The library was generated by the immunoSEQ multiplex PCR assay. The multiplex PCR relied on a mix of 60 forward primers for TCR Vbeta segments and 13 reverse primers for TCR Jbeta segments. The source is immuneACCESS, and TCRdb retained only in-frame sequences with V and J called. Part of the clones is not carried over; for the studies checked, unresolved V genes explain less than half of this, and the remainder is unexplained. The sample table includes some 110,000 clones. Of the sample, roughly 3.5% falls within the top ten clones. What was sequenced was PBMCs. These receptors were taken from a man aged 25-40 years in good health and CMV-seronegative.

The chain carries TRBV6-1 and TRBJ2-7, with a weak D call TRBD2 (5 bases). The CDR3 is 15 amino acids. The germline V and J ends were trimmed by 1 base and 6 bases, with 16 bases remaining between them. The germline gives CDR1 MNHNS, CDR2 SASEGT. The CDR3 bases are TGTGCCAGCAGTGAAGGTCGCTTCGAGGGCGGCGAGCAGTACTTC. This sequence encodes CASSEGRFEGGEQYF.

The gene calls are TRBV6-5 and TRBJ2-1; possible D gene TRBD1, 5 bases. V was trimmed by 4 bases and J by 2 bases, leaving 15 bases between them. The CDR3 contains 16 residues. CDR1 is MNHEY and CDR2 is SVGAGI in the germline V gene. DNA of the CDR3: TGTGCCAGCAGTTCCCAAGGGGCGGTTACCTACAATGAGCAGTTCTTC. Translation gives CASSSQGAVTYNEQFF.

The chain is built from TRBV5-1 and TRBJ2-7, with 12 positions matching TRBD1. This CDR3 is 17 amino acids long. Germline-derived CDR1 and CDR2 are SGHRS and YFSETQ. V trimming: 4 bases; J trimming: 4 bases; junction bases outside the gene matches: 12. CDR3 sequence: CASSAGTGGDRAYEQYF. CDR3 DNA: TGCGCCAGCAGCGCCGGGACAGGGGGCGACCGGGCGTACGAGCAGTACTTC.

This sequence joins TRBV7-6 and TRBJ1-5; TRBD1 agrees at 9 bases. Germline trimming cut 5 bases from V and 1 base from J; bases unmatched to any gene: 3. This CDR3 region has 15 residues. CDR1 SGHVS and CDR2 FNYEAQ come from the germline V gene. The CDR3 reads CASSHGQGSNQPQHF. The CDR3 nucleotides are TGTGCCAGCAGCCACGGACAGGGGAGCAATCAGCCCCAGCATTTT.

J is TRBJ1-4 and V is TRBV7-2; TRBD1 might be the D (5 bases). The CDR3 is 15 amino acids. The germline V and J ends were trimmed by 5 bases and 3 bases, with 13 bases remaining between them. Per germline, CDR1 SGHTA and CDR2 FQGNSA. The CDR3 region has the DNA TGTGCCAGCAGCCCCTCGACAGCAGCTAATGAAAAACTGTTTTTT. As protein: CASSPSTAANEKLFF.

This rearrangement joins TRBV28 to TRBJ1-2; perhaps TRBD1 as D (6 bases). Germline CDR1 MDHEN, CDR2 SYDVKM. Trimming left V 7 bases short and J 8 bases short, with 29 bases between. This CDR3 has 17 residues. CDR3 nucleotides: TGTGCCAGCACCCTGTTGATACCAGGGGAGATAACTGGAGGCTACACCTTC. Protein product: CASTLLIPGEITGGYTF.

The V gene is TRBV7-8, the J gene TRBJ2-7; TRBD2 matches 7 bases. V trimming: 5 bases; J trimming: 2 bases; junction bases outside the gene matches: 12. The CDR3 has 16 amino acids. CDR1 SGHVS and CDR2 FQNEAQ come from the germline V gene. CDR3 amino acids: CASSQSGALGTYEQYF. DNA for the CDR3: TGTGCCAGCAGCCAGAGCGGGGCTCTGGGCACCTACGAGCAGTACTTC.

The rearrangement joins TRBV14 to TRBJ1-1; a possible D gene is TRBD1 (6 bases). Trimming stripped 0 bases from V and 2 bases from J, with 10 bases between. The CDR3 runs to 15 residues. Germline V gives CDR1 SGHDN, CDR2 FVKESK. The CDR3 spells CASSQDMGHNTEAFF. The CDR3 region has the DNA TGTGCCAGCAGCCAAGATATGGGACACAACACTGAAGCTTTCTTT. Supplemented by reference TRBV14 and TRBJ1-1, the full variable domain reads EAGVTQFPSHSVIEKGQTVTLRCDPISGHDNLYWYRRVMGKEIKFLLHFVKESKQDESGMPNNRFLAERTGGTYSTLKVQPAELEDSGVYFCASSQDMGHNTEAFFGQGTRLTVV.

V gene TRBV23-1 combines with J gene TRBJ2-7, with a tentative D call TRBD1 (7 bases). TRBV23-1 is assigned to the ORF class and has an uncertain function. The CDR3 spans 16 residues. Trimming left V 4 bases short and J 3 bases short, with 19 bases between. For the CDR3, the DNA is TGCGCCAGCAGTCCCGTCGGCGGCAGGGGGGACTACGAGCAGTACTTC. Its protein is CASSPVGGRGDYEQYF.

The V and J genes are TRBV10-3 and TRBJ1-4; maybe TRBD1 (6 bases). The germline CDR1 and CDR2 sequences are ENHRY and SYGVKD. With 2 bases removed from V and 7 bases from J, the gap between germline ends came to 11 bases. The CDR3 extends over 14 amino acids. This CDR3 reads CAISEGPQGEKLFF. The CDR3 DNA follows: TGTGCCATCAGTGAGGGGCCACAGGGTGAAAAACTGTTTTTT.

V and J are TRBV7-9 and TRBJ2-5; TRBD1 might be the D (6 bases). The J call may be in error: the DNA end matches TRBJ2-7 better. In germline, CDR1 is SEHNR, CDR2 FQNEAQ (reference sequence). The CDR3 has 15 amino acids. CDR3 DNA: TGTGCCAGCAGCTTTGAAATGGACAGCTCCTACGAGCAGTACTTC. Translation: CASSFEMDSSYEQYF.

The chain employs TRBV9 and TRBJ1-3; weak D call: TRBD1 (6 bases). CDR3 length: 18 amino acids. With 0 bases removed from V and 4 bases from J, the gap between germline ends came to 20 bases. Per germline, CDR1 SGDLS and CDR2 YYNGEE. The CDR3 here is CASSVAPTGFFMGNTIYF. CDR3 nucleotides: TGTGCCAGCAGCGTAGCCCCGACAGGATTCTTTATGGGAAACACCATATATTTT. The whole variable domain, remainder taken from reference TRBV9 and TRBJ1-3, is DSGVTQTPKHLITATGQRVTLRCSPRSGDLSVYWYQQSLDQGLQFLIQYYNGEERAKGNILERFSAQQFPDLHSELNLSSLELGDSALYFCASSVAPTGFFMGNTIYFGEGSWLTVV.

For the CDR3, the DNA is TGTGCCAGCAGTTACGGGGGACAGGGATACGAGCAGTACTTC. Encoded protein: CASSYGGQGYEQYF. The chain combines TRBV6-6 with TRBJ2-7, with 9 positions matching TRBD1. Per the germline V gene, CDR1 is MNHNY and CDR2 is SVGAGI (reference sequence). This CDR3 contains 14 residues. Trimming removed 2 bases from V and 4 bases from J; junction bases left unmatched: 3.

The V call is TRBV10-3, the J call TRBJ2-5; TRBD2 matches at 8 bases. The trim removed 3 bases at V and 5 bases at J, leaving 8 bases unmatched. The CDR3 is made up of 15 amino acids. Germline V gives CDR1 ENHRY, CDR2 SYGVKD. The CDR3 region is CAISDPGGAGETQYF. As DNA, the CDR3 is TGTGCCATCAGTGACCCCGGGGGGGCCGGGGAGACCCAGTACTTC.

The J gene is TRBJ2-2, the V gene TRBV2; a possible D gene is TRBD1 (6 bases). CDR3 length: 13 amino acids. With 5 bases removed from V and 5 bases from J, the gap between germline ends came to 9 bases. Germline V gene sequence: CDR1 SNHLY, CDR2 FYNNEI. The CDR3 nucleotides read TGTGCCAGCAGTCGGACAGTGACCGGGGAGCTGTTTTTT. The encoded protein is CASSRTVTGELFF.

This sequence joins TRBV19 and TRBJ1-5; D ambiguous. Trimming cost V 3 bases and J 10 bases, with 10 bases left between them. CDR1 is LNHDA and CDR2 is SQIVND in the germline V gene (reference sequence). This CDR3 has 12 amino acids. The CDR3 nucleotides read TGTGCCAGTAGTATGCGGGTGGGACCCCAGCATTTT. Amino acids: CASSMRVGPQHF.

The V call is TRBV18, the J call TRBJ2-1; TRBD2 might be the D (5 bases). Germline V CDR1 and CDR2: KGHSH, LQKENI. This CDR3 spans 13 amino acids. Trimming cost V 6 bases and J 5 bases, with 11 bases left between them. The CDR3: CASSPGLNNEQFF. Here the CDR3 DNA reads TGTGCCAGCTCCCCAGGACTCAACAATGAGCAGTTCTTC.

The V call is TRBV7-3, the J call TRBJ2-1, with 9 bases identical to TRBD2. Germline CDR1 SGHTA, CDR2 FQGTGA. J lost 9 bases, V lost 5 bases, and 8 bases had no gene match. The CDR3 has 14 amino acids. As DNA, the CDR3 is TGTGCCAGCAGCGAGCGACTAGCGGCGGCTGAGCAGTTCTTC. It is translated as CASSERLAAAEQFF.

V usage is TRBV19 and J usage is TRBJ1-3; D gene uncertain. Germline loops: CDR1 LNHDA, CDR2 SQIVND (reference sequence). V was cut by 4 bases and J by 2 bases, with 9 bases left in between. The CDR3 covers 14 residues. This chain's CDR3 is CASSNQEPGNTIYF. DNA for the CDR3: TGTGCCAGTAGTAACCAGGAACCTGGAAACACCATATATTTT.

V gene TRBV12-5 combines with J gene TRBJ2-3, with a possible D match to TRBD2 (5 bases). V shed 0 bases and J shed 2 bases, with 15 bases lying between them. This CDR3 spans 17 amino acids. Germline V gene lookup returns CDR1 LGHNT and CDR2 FRNRAP. CDR3 nucleotides: TGTGCTAGTGGTTTGGTACGCGGGCCCCAGAACACAGATACGCAGTATTTT. Encoded protein: CASGLVRGPQNTDTQYF.

The V gene is TRBV19, the J gene TRBJ2-2, with TRBD2 matching over 14 bases. The germline CDR1 and CDR2 sequences are LNHDA and SQIVND (reference sequence). Germline trimming cut 1 base from V and 6 bases from J; bases unmatched to any gene: 4. The CDR3 runs 17 residues. The CDR3, as DNA: TGTGCCAGTAGTATAGTGGGACTAGCGGGGGTCCCCGGGGAGCTGTTTTTT. Translated, it gives CASSIVGLAGVPGELFF.

The J gene is TRBJ2-3, the V gene TRBV19; TRBD2 matches at 12 bases. Germline-derived CDR1 and CDR2 are LNHDA and SQIVND (reference sequence). This CDR3 spans 17 amino acids. Trimming at V came to 4 bases and at J to 7 bases, leaving 12 bases not matched to a gene. DNA of the CDR3: TGTGCCAGTAGTACCTTAATGGCTAGCGGGGGGGCATATACGCAGTATTTT. Protein sequence: CASSTLMASGGAYTQYF.

The gene calls are TRBV4-2 and TRBJ2-5, with TRBD1 matching 8 bases. J gave up 1 base and V 6 bases, and 10 bases lay outside the gene matches. Germline V CDR1 and CDR2: LGHNA, YNFKEQ. The CDR3 runs to 16 residues. This chain's CDR3 is CASRRAGQGFQETQYF. For the CDR3, the DNA is TGTGCCAGCAGACGAGCAGGACAGGGTTTCCAAGAGACCCAGTACTTC.